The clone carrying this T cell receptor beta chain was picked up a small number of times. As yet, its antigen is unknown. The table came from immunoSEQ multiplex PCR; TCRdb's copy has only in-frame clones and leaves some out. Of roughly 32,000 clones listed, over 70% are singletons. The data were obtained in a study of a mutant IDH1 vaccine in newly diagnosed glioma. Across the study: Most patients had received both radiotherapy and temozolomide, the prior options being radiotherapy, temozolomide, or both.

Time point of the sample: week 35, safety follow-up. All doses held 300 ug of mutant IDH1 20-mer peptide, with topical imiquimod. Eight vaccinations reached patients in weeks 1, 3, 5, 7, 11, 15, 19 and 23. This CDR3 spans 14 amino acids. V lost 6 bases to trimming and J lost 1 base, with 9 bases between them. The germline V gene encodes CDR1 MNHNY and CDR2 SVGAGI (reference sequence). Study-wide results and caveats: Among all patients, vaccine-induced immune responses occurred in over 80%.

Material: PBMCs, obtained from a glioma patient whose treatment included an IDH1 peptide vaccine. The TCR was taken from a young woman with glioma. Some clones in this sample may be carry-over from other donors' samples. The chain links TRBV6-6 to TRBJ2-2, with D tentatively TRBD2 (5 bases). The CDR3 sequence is CASREDLNTGELFF. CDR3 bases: TGTGCCAGCAGGGAGGACTTGAACACCGGGGAGCTGTTTTTT.